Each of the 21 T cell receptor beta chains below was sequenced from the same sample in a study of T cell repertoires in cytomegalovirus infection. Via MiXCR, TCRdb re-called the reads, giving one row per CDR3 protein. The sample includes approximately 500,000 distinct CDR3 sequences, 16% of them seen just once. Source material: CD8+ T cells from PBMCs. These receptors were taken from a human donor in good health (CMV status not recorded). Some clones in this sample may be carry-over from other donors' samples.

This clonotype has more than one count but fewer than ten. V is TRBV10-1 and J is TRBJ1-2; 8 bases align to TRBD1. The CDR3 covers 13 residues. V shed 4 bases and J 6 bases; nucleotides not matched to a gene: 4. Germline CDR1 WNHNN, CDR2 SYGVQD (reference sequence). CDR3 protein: CASSAGGENGYTF. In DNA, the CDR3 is TGCGCCAGCAGTGCAGGGGGCGAAAATGGCTACACCTTC.

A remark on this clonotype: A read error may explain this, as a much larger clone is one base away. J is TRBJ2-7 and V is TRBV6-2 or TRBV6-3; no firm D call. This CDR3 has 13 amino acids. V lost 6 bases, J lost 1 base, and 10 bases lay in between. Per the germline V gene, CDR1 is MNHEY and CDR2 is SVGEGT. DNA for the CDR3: TGTGCCAGCAGAACATGGTTTTCCTACGAGCAGTACTTC. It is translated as CASRTWFSYEQYF.

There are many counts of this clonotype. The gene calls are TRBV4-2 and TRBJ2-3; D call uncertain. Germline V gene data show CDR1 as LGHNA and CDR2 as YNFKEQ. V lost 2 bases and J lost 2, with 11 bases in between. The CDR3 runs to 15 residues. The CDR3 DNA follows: TGTGCCAGCAGCCAAAGTGTTGGGGTCACAGATACGCAGTATTTT. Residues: CASSQSVGVTDTQYF.

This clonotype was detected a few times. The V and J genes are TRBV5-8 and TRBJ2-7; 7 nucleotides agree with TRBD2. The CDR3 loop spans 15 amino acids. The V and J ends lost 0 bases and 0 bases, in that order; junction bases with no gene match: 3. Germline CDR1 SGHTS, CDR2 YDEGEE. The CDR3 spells CASSLERGTSYEQYF. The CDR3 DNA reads TGTGCCAGCAGCTTGGAGCGGGGAACCTCCTACGAGCAGTACTTC. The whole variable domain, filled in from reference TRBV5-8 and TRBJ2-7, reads EAGVTQSPTHLIKTRGQQATLRCSPISGHTSVYWYQQALGLGLQFLLWYDEGEERNRGNFPPRFSGRQFPNYSSELNVNALELEDSALYLCASSLERGTSYEQYFGPGTRLTVT.

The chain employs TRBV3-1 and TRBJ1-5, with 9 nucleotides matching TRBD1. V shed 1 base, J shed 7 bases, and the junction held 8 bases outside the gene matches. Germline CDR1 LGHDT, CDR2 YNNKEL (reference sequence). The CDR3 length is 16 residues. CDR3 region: CASSQGLRDRVQPQHF. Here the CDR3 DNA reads TGTGCCAGCAGCCAAGGCCTCCGGGACAGGGTGCAGCCCCAGCATTTT.

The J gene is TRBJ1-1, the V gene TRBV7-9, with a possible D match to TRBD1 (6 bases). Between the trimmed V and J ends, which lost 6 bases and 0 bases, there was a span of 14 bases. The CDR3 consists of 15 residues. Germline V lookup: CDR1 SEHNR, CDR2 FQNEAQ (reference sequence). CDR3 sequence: CASRGTGHMNTEAFF. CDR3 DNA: TGTGCCAGCAGGGGAACAGGGCACATGAACACTGAAGCTTTCTTT.

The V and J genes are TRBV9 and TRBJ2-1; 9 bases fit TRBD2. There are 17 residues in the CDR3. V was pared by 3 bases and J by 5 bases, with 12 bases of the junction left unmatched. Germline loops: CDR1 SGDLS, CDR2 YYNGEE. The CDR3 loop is CASSDPKKREDDNEQFF. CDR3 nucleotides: TGTGCCAGCAGCGATCCAAAAAAGCGGGAGGACGACAATGAGCAGTTCTTC.

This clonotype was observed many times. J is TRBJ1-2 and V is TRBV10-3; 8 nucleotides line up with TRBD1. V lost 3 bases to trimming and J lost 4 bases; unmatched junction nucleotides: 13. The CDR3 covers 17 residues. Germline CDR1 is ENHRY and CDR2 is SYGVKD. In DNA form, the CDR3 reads TGTGCCATCAGTGATTGGGCCGACAGGGGTCTTGGCTATGGCTACACCTTC. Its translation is CAISDWADRGLGYGYTF.

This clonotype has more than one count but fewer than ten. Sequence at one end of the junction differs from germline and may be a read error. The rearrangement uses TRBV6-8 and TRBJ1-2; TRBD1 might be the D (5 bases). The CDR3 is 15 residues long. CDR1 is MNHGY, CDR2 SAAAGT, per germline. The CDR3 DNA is TGTGCCAGCAGTTCGCCCGGGGCCCAAGCGAATGGTTACACCTTC. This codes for CASSSPGAQANGYTF.

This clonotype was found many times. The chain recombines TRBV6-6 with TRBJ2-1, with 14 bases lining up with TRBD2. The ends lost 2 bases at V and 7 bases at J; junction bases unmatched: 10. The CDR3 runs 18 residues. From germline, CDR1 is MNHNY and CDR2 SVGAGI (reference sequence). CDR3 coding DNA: TGTGCCAGCAGTTACGGGCCCCGACTAGCGGGAGGGGCAAATGAGCAGTTCTTC. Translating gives CASSYGPRLAGGANEQFF.

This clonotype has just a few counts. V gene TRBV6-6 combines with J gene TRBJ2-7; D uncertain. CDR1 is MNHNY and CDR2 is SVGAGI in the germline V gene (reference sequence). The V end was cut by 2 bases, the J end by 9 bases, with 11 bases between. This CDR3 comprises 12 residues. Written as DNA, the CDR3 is TGTGCCAGCAGTTACGCTGGGCTCGCGCAGTACTTC. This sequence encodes CASSYAGLAQYF.

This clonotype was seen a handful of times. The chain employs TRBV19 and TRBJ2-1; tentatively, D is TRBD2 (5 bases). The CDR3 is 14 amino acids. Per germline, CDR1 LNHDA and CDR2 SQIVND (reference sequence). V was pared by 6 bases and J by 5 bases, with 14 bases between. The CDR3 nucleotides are TGTGCCAGTAGGGTAGGAAACGGGAACAATGAGCAGTTCTTC. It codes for CASRVGNGNNEQFF.

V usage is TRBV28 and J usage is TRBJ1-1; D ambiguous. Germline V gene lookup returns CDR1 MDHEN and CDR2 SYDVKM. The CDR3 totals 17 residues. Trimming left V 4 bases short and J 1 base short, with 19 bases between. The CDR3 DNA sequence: TGTGCCAGCAGTTCGCCCCGGACGGACTGGGGGAACACTGAAGCTTTCTTT. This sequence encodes CASSSPRTDWGNTEAFF.

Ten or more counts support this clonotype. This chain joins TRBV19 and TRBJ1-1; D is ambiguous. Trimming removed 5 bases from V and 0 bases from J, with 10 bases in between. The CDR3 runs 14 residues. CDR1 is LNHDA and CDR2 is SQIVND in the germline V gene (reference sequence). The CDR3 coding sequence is TGTGCCAGTAGTCCCGGTCGGGTGAACACTGAAGCTTTCTTT. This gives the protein CASSPGRVNTEAFF.

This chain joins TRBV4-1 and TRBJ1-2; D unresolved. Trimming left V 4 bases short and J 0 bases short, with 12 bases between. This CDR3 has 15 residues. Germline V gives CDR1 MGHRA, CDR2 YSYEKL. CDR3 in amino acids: CASSPPTQANYGYTF. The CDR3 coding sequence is TGCGCCAGCAGCCCCCCCACACAAGCTAACTATGGCTACACCTTC.

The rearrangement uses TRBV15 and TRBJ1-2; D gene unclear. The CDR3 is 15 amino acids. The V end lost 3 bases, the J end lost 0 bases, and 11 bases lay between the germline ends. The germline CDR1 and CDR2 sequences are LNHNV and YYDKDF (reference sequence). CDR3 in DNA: TGTGCCACCAGCAGGCCACTGAGCTCTAACTATGGCTACACCTTC. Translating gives CATSRPLSSNYGYTF.

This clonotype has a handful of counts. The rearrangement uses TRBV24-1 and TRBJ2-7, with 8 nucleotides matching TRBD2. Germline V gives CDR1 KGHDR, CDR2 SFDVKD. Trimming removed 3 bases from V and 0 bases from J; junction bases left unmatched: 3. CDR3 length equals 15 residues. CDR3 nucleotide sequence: TGTGCCACCAGTGATACGGGGGGGAGCTCCTACGAGCAGTACTTC. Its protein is CATSDTGGSSYEQYF.

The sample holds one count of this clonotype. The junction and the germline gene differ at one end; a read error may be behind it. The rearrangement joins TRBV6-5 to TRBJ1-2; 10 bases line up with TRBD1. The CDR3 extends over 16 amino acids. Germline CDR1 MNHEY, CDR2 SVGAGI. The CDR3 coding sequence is TGTGTCAGCAGTTTCTCCGGGACAGGGGCCCTCTATGGCTACACCTTC. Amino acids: CVSSFSGTGALYGYTF.

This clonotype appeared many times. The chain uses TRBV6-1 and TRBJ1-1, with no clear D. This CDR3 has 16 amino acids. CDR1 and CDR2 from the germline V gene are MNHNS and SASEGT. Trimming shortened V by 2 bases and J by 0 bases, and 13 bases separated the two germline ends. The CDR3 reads CASSEHYRDMNTEAFF. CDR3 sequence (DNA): TGTGCCAGCAGTGAACACTACAGAGATATGAACACTGAAGCTTTCTTT.

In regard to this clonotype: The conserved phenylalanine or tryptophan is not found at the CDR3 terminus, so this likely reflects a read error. The chain's CDR3 is CASSQDQTYEQYL. The DNA of the CDR3 is TGCGCCAGCAGCCAAGACCAAACCTACGAGCAGTACTTA. This chain links TRBV4-1 with TRBJ2-7, with D hard to call. Trimming took off 0 bases at V and 2 bases at J, with 5 bases between the two ends. This CDR3 comprises 13 residues. From germline, CDR1 is MGHRA and CDR2 YSYEKL.

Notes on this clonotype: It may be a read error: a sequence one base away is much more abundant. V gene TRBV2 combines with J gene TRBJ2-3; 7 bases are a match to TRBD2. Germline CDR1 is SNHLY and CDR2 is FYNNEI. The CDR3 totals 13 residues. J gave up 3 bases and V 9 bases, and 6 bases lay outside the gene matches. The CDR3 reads CARGGTTTDTQYF. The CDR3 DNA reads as TGTGCCAGAGGCGGGACTACTACAGATACGCAGTATTTT.